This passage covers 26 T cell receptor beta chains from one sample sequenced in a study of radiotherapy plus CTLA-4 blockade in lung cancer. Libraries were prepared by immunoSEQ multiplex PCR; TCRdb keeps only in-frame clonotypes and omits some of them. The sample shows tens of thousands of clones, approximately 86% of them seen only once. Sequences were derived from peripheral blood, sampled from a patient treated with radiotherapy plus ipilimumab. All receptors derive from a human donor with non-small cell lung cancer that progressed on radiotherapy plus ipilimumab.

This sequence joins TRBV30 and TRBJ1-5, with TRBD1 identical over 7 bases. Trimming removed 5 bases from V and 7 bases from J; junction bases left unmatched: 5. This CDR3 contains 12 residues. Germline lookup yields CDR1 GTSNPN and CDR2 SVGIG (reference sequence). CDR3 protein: CAWSTGVQPQHF. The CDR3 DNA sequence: TGTGCCTGGTCCACAGGGGTCCAGCCCCAGCATTTT. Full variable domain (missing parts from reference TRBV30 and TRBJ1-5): SQTIHQWPATLVQPVGSPLSLECTVEGTSNPNLYWYRQAAGRGLQLLFYSVGIGQISSEVPQNLSASRPQDRQFILSSKKLLLSDSGFYLCAWSTGVQPQHFGDGTRLSIL.

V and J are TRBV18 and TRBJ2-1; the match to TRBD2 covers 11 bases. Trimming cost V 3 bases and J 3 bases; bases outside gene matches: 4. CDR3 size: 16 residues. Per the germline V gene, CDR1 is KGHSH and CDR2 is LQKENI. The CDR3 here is CASSPLTSGDYNEQFF. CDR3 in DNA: TGTGCCAGCTCACCTCTGACTAGCGGGGACTACAATGAGCAGTTCTTC.

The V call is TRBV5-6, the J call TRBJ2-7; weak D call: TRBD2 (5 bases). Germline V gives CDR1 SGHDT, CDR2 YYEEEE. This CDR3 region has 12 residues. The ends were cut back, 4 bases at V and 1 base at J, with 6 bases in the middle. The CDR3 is CASSLASYEQYF. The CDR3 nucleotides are TGTGCCAGCAGCCTAGCTTCCTACGAGCAGTACTTC.

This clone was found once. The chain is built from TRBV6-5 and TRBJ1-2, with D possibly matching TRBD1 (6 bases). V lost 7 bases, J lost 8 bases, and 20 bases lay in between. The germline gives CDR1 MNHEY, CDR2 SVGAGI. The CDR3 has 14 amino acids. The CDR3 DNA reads TGTGCCAGCACCCCCGGGATTTGGGGGCGGGGCTACACCTTC. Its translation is CASTPGIWGRGYTF.

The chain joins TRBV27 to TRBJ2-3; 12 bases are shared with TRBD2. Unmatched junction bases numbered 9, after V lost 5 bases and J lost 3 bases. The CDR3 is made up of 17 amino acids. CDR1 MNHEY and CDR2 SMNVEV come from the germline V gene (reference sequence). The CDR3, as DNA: TGTGCCAGCAGTCCCCACCAAGGACTAGCGGGAACAGATACGCAGTATTTT. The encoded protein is CASSPHQGLAGTDTQYF.

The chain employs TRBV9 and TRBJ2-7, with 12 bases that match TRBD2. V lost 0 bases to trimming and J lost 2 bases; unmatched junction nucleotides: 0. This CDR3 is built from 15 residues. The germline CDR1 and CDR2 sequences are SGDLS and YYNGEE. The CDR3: CASSVGTSGAYEQYF. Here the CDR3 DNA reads TGTGCCAGCAGCGTAGGGACTAGCGGGGCCTACGAGCAGTACTTC.

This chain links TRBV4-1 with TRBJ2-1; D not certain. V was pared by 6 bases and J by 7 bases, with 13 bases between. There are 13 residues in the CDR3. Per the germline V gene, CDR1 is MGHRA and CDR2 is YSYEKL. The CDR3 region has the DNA TGCGCCAGCAGTTCACCTAACTGGAATGAGCAGTTCTTC. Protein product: CASSSPNWNEQFF.

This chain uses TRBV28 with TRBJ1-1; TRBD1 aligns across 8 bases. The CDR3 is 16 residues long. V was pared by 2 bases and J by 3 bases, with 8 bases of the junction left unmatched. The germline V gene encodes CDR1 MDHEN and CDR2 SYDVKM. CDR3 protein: CASSLLQGAGYTEAFF. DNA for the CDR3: TGTGCCAGCAGTTTACTGCAGGGGGCAGGGTACACTGAAGCTTTCTTT. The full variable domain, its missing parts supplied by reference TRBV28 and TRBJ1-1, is DVKVTQSSRYLVKRTGEKVFLECVQDMDHENMFWYRQDPGLGLRLIYFSYDVKMKEKGDIPEGYSVSREKKERFSLILESASTNQTSMYLCASSLLQGAGYTEAFFGQGTRLTVV.

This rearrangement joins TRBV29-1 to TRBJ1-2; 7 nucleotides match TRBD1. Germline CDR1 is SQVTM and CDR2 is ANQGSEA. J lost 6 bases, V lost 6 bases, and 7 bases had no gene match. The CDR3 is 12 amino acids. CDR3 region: CSVSRQGHGYTF. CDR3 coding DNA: TGCAGCGTCTCACGACAGGGTCATGGCTACACCTTC. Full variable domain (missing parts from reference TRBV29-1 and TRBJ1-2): SAVISQKPSRDICQRGTSLTIQCQVDSQVTMMFWYRQQPGQSLTLIATANQGSEATYESGFVIDKFPISRPNLTFSTLTVSNMSPEDSSIYLCSVSRQGHGYTFGSGTRLTVV.

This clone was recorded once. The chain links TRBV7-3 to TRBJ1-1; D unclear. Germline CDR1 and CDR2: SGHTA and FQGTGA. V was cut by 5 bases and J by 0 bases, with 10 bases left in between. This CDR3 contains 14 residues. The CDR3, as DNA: TGTGCCAGCAGCCCCGCCATACTGAACACTGAAGCTTTCTTT. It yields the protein CASSPAILNTEAFF.

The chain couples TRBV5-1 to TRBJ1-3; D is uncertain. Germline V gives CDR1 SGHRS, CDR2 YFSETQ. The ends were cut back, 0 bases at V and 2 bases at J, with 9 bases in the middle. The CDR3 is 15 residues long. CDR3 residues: CASSLGAGAGNTIYF. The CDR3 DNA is TGCGCCAGCAGCTTGGGAGCAGGTGCTGGAAACACCATATATTTT.

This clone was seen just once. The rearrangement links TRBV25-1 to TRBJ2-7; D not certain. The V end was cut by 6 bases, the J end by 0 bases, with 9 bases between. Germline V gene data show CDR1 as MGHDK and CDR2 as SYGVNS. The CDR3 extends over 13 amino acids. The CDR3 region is CASRKGPSYEQYF. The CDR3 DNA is TGTGCCAGCAGGAAGGGTCCCTCCTACGAGCAGTACTTC.

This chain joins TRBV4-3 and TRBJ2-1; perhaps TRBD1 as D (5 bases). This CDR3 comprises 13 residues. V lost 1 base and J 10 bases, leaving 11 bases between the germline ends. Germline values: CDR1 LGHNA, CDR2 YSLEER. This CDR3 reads CASSQARWTEQFF. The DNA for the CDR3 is TGCGCCAGCAGCCAAGCTAGATGGACAGAGCAGTTCTTC.

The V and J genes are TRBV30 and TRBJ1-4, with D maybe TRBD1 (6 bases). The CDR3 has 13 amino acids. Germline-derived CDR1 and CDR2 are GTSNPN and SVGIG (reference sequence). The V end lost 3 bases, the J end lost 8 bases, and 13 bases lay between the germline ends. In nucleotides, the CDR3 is TGTGCCTGGAGACGATTTAGGGGGGAAAAACTGTTTTTT. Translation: CAWRRFRGEKLFF.

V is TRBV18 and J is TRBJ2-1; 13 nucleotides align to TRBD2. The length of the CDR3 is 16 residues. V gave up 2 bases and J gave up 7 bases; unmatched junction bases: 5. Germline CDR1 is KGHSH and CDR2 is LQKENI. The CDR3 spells CASSPTSGRVLNEQFF. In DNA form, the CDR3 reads TGTGCCAGCTCACCAACTAGCGGGAGGGTATTAAATGAGCAGTTCTTC.

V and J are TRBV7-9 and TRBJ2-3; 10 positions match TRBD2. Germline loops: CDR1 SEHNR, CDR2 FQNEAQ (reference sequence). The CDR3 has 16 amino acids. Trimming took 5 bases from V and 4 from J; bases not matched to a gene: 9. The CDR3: CASSQTAGGHSDTQYF. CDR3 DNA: TGTGCCAGCAGCCAGACAGCGGGGGGGCATTCAGATACGCAGTATTTT.

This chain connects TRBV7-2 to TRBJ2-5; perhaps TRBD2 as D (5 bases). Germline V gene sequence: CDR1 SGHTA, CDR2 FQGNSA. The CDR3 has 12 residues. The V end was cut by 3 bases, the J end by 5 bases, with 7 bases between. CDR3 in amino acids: CASSFGEETQYF. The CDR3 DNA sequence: TGTGCCAGCAGCTTTGGGGAGGAGACCCAGTACTTC. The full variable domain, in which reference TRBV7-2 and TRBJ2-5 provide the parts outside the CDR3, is GAGVSQSPSNKVTEKGKDVELRCDPISGHTALYWYRQSLGQGLEFLIYFQGNSAPDKSGLPSDRFSAERTGGSVSTLTIQRTQQEDSAVYLCASSFGEETQYFGPGTRLLVL.

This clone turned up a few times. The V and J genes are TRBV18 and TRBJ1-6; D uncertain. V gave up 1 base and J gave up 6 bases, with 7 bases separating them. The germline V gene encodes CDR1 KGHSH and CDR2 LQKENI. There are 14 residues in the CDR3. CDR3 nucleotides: TGTGCCAGCTCACCACGAGGACCTAATTCACCCCTCCACTTT. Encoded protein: CASSPRGPNSPLHF.

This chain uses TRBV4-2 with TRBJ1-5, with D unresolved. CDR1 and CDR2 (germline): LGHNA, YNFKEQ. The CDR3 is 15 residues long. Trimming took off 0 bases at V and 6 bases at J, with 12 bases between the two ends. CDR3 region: CASSQDTRGRQPQHF. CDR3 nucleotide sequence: TGTGCCAGCAGCCAAGATACGCGGGGTCGTCAGCCCCAGCATTTT.

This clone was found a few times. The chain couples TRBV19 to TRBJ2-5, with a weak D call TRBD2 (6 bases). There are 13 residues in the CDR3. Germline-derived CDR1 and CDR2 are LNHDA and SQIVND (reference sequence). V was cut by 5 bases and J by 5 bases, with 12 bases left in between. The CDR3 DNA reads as TGTGCCAGTAGTCCCAATCGGGGGGAGACCCAGTACTTC. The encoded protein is CASSPNRGETQYF.

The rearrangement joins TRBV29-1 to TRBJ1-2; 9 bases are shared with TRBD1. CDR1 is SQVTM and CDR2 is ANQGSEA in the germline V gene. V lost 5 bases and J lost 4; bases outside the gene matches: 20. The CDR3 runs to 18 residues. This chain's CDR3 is CSVQRTRTGDEDLYGYTF. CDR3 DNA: TGCAGCGTTCAAAGGACAAGGACAGGGGACGAAGACCTCTATGGCTACACCTTC.

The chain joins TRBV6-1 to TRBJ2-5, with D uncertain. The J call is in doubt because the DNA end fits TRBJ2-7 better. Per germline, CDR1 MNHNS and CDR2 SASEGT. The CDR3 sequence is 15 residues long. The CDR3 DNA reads TGTGCCAGCAGAGACCTCGGACCAAAGATCTACGAGCAGTACTTC. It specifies CASRDLGPKIYEQYF.

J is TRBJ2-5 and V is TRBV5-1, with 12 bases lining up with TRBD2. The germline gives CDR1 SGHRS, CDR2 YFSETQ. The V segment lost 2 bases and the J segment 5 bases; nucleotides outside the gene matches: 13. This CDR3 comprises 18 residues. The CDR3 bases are TGCGCCAGCAGCTTCCAGCTAGCGGGAGGGCCTAACTTGGAGACCCAGTACTTC. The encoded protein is CASSFQLAGGPNLETQYF.

CDR3 residues: CASSLSAGAVYLGGYTF. CDR3 nucleotides: TGTGCCAGCAGTTTATCGGCAGGGGCCGTGTACTTGGGTGGCTACACCTTC. The chain recombines TRBV27 with TRBJ1-2; D possibly corresponds to TRBD1 (6 bases). Per germline, CDR1 MNHEY and CDR2 SMNVEV (reference sequence). V was shortened by 0 bases and J by 7 bases, with 21 bases between the two germline ends. There are 17 residues in the CDR3.

In DNA form, the CDR3 reads TGTGCCAGCAGGCTTCCCGTCACATTCGCGAACACCGGGGAGCTGTTTTTT. Protein: CASRLPVTFANTGELFF. The chain recombines TRBV28 with TRBJ2-2; D gene ambiguous. Trimming took off 6 bases at V and 0 bases at J, with 17 bases between the two ends. Germline CDR1 reads MDHEN; CDR2 reads SYDVKM. There are 17 residues in the CDR3. Full variable domain (remainder filled in from reference TRBV28 and TRBJ2-2): DVKVTQSSRYLVKRTGEKVFLECVQDMDHENMFWYRQDPGLGLRLIYFSYDVKMKEKGDIPEGYSVSREKKERFSLILESASTNQTSMYLCASRLPVTFANTGELFFGEGSRLTVL.

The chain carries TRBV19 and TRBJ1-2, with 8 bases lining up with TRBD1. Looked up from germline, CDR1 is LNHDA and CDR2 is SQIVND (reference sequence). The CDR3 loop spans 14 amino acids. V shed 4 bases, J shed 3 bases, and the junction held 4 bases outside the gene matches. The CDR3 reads CASSTDRGYYGYTF. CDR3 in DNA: TGTGCCAGTAGTACCGACAGGGGCTACTATGGCTACACCTTC.